This record looks at one TCR beta chain sequence and its context. These data originate in a study of cytomegalovirus exposure and HLA in healthy donors. CDR3 length: 13 residues. V was clipped by 8 bases and J by 3 bases, with 16 bases between them. Germline CDR1 reads SQVTM; CDR2 reads ANQGSEA. PCR amplification relied on 60 Vbeta primers (plus 13 Jbeta primers). Produced via immunoSEQ multiplex PCR; TCRdb's table is partial and in-frame only. Seen here are approximately 79,000 clones, over 70% observed once, and the top ten hold roughly 2%. V and J are TRBV29-1 and TRBJ1-1; D not certain. The sample consisted of PBMCs. The TCR sequence derives from a boy younger than 18 in good health and CMV-seronegative. The CDR3 nucleotides are TGCAGCACCGGCGGGAGGGTTGACACTGAAGCTTTCTTT. Protein product: CSTGGRVDTEAFF.